The entry below gives a single T cell receptor beta chain sequence along with its context. Its antigen is unknown. The entry originates in a study of T cell responses to AZD1222 COVID-19 vaccine. Study-level findings and limits: Of spike-specific TCRs, nearly half reportedly target regions left unmutated in variants.

The method was immunoSEQ multiplex PCR; TCRdb's version includes in-frame clones alone and lacks a portion of them. The table records under 130,000 clones, around 80% of them present only once. Looked up from germline, CDR1 is LGHDT and CDR2 is YNNKEL (reference sequence). The CDR3 sequence is 15 residues long. J gave up 4 bases and V 4 bases, and 6 bases lay outside the gene matches. The clonotype originates from an adult in good health. The sequencing here drew on peripheral blood, taken on day 0 of AZD1222 vaccination. The chain carries TRBV3-1 (or the pseudogene TRBV3-2) and TRBJ2-1, with TRBD2 identical over 8 bases. In DNA, the CDR3 is TGTGCCAGCAGCCCAGGACTAGCCGCTTACAATGAGCAGTTCTTC. Translating it yields CASSPGLAAYNEQFF.